Listed here are 7 T cell receptor beta chains from one sample, sequenced in a study of OX40 agonist ivuxolimab in advanced cancers. TCRdb's table, derived via immunoSEQ multiplex PCR, lists solely in-frame clones and lacks some. Of under 40,000 clones listed, just under 80% are singletons. Sequencing used CD4+ or CD8+ T cells sorted from blood, obtained in a trial of the OX40 agonist ivuxolimab. These receptors originate from an adult with an advanced solid tumor such as melanoma, head and neck, liver or kidney cancer.

The gene calls are TRBV7-8 and TRBJ1-1; TRBD1 agrees at 7 bases. Losses at the gene ends were 7 bases for V and 1 base for J; bases not matched to a gene: 3. The CDR3 sequence is 13 residues long. Germline V gene sequence: CDR1 SGHVS, CDR2 FQNEAQ. CDR3 sequence reads: CASTRQGNTEAFF. The CDR3 region has the DNA TGTGCCAGCACCAGACAGGGGAACACTGAAGCTTTCTTT.

J is TRBJ1-1 and V is TRBV28; tentative D call: TRBD1 (5 bases). Germline V CDR1 and CDR2: MDHEN, SYDVKM. This CDR3 is 14 amino acids long. Trimming stripped 6 bases from V and 7 bases from J, with 18 bases between. The CDR3 is CASRRGSPPNEAFF. The DNA of the CDR3 is TGTGCCAGCAGGAGGGGCTCTCCCCCAAATGAAGCTTTCTTT. The full variable domain, its missing parts supplied by reference TRBV28 and TRBJ1-1, is DVKVTQSSRYLVKRTGEKVFLECVQDMDHENMFWYRQDPGLGLRLIYFSYDVKMKEKGDIPEGYSVSREKKERFSLILESASTNQTSMYLCASRRGSPPNEAFFGQGTRLTVV.

V and J are TRBV9 and TRBJ2-7; D not certain. Trimming cost V 0 bases and J 2 bases, with 12 bases left between them. Germline V gene data show CDR1 as SGDLS and CDR2 as YYNGEE. The CDR3 extends over 15 amino acids. CDR3 in DNA: TGTGCCAGCAGCGTAGGCACGGGCCTGACCTACGAGCAGTACTTC. Protein sequence: CASSVGTGLTYEQYF.

This clone was observed once. The chain combines TRBV5-6 with TRBJ1-2; 7 nucleotides match TRBD1. J lost 5 bases, V lost 2 bases, and 3 bases had no gene match. The CDR3 sequence is 13 residues long. CDR1 and CDR2 from the germline V gene are SGHDT and YYEEEE. The CDR3 DNA reads TGTGCCAGCAGCTTTGGGACAGAATATGGCTACACCTTC. This codes for CASSFGTEYGYTF. The full variable domain, rest sourced from reference TRBV5-6 and TRBJ1-2, is DAGVTQSPTHLIKTRGQQVTLRCSPKSGHDTVSWYQQALGQGPQFIFQYYEEEERQRGNFPDRFSGHQFPNYSSELNVNALLLGDSALYLCASSFGTEYGYTFGSGTRLTVV.

A note on this clone: A junction end diverges from the germline sequence, so it may reflect a read error. As DNA, the CDR3 is TGTGCTAGCAGCTTATCTAGCGGGGTGGGAGATACGCAGTATTTT. Residues: CASSLSSGVGDTQYF. The chain links TRBV7-7 to TRBJ2-3, with 9 bases identical to TRBD2. This CDR3 is built from 15 residues. From germline, CDR1 is SSHAT and CDR2 FNYEAQ (reference sequence).

The chain combines TRBV11-1 with TRBJ1-6; 8 bases fit TRBD1. V gave up 5 bases and J gave up 9 bases; unmatched junction bases: 3. The germline V gene has CDR1 SGHAT and CDR2 FQDESV (reference sequence). This CDR3 region has 13 residues. CDR3 protein: CASSLDRGSPLHF. The CDR3 DNA reads as TGTGCCAGCAGCCTAGACAGGGGTTCACCCCTCCACTTT.

J is TRBJ1-6 and V is TRBV19; 8 nucleotides align to TRBD1. CDR1 and CDR2 (germline): LNHDA, SQIVND (reference sequence). This CDR3 has 17 residues. The ends lost 4 bases at V and 3 bases at J; junction bases unmatched: 8. The CDR3 sequence is CASSTDRGGLYNSPLHF. As DNA, the CDR3 is TGTGCCAGTAGTACCGACAGGGGAGGCCTCTATAATTCACCCCTCCACTTT.